This TCR beta chain comes out of a study of blood T cell repertoires in COVID-19. The data were produced by immunoSEQ multiplex PCR, yet TCRdb's version contains in-frame clones alone and is incomplete. The sample includes roughly 35,000 clones, around 85% seen only once; the top ten take more than 12%. With V trimmed by 6 bases and J by 5 bases, 7 bases remained unmatched. Germline V gene lookup returns CDR1 ENHRY and CDR2 SYGVKD. The CDR3 loop spans 14 amino acids. Sequencing was done on a sample of peripheral blood. The sequence came from a human donor with acute or convalescent COVID-19. The donor label of this sample is uncertain. V is TRBV10-3 and J is TRBJ1-1, with 9 nucleotides matching TRBD1. In DNA form, the CDR3 reads TGTGCCATCAGCACAGGGGGCGTGAGTACTGAAGCTTTCTTT. Its translation: CAISTGGVSTEAFF.